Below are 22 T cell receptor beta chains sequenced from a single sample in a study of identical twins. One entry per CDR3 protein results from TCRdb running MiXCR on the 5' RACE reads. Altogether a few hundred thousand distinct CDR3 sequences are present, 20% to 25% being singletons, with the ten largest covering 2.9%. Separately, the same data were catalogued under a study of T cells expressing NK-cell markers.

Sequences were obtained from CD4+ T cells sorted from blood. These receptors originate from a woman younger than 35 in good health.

Here the CDR3 DNA reads TGCGCCAGCAGCTGGACCGGGGGGGACAATGAGCAGTTCTTC. Its translation is CASSWTGGDNEQFF. This rearrangement joins TRBV5-1 to TRBJ2-1; TRBD2 agrees at 8 bases. The V and J ends lost 3 bases and 5 bases, in that order; junction bases with no gene match: 4. The germline V gene encodes CDR1 SGHRS and CDR2 YFSETQ. The CDR3 loop spans 14 amino acids. The full variable domain, its missing parts supplied by reference TRBV5-1 and TRBJ2-1, is KAGVTQTPRYLIKTRGQQVTLSCSPISGHRSVSWYQQTPGQGLQFLFEYFSETQRNKGNFPGRFSGRQFSNSRSEMNVSTLELGDSALYLCASSWTGGDNEQFFGPGTRLTVL.

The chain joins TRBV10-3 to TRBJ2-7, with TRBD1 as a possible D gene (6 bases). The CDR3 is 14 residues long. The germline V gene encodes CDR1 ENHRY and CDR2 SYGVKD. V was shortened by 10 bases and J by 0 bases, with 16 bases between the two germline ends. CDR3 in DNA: TGTGCCACTCGGGACACTTCTAGCTCCTACGAGCAGTACTTC. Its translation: CATRDTSSSYEQYF.

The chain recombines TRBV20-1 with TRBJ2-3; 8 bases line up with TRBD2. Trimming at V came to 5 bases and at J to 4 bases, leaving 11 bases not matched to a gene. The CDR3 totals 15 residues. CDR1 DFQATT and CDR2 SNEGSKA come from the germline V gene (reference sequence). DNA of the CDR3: TGCAGTGCTTTGATAGCGGGGCGGCCCCCAGATACGCAGTATTTT. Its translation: CSALIAGRPPDTQYF.

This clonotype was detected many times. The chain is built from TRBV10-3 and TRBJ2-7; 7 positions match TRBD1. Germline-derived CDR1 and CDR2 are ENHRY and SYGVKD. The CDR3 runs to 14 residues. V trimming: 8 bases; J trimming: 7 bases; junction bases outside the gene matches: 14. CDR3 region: CAIGGDRAAREQYF. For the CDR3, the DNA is TGTGCCATCGGGGGAGACAGGGCTGCTAGGGAGCAGTACTTC.

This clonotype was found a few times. CDR3 loop: CSARERGRGAEAFF. The DNA for the CDR3 is TGCAGTGCTAGAGAGAGGGGAAGGGGAGCTGAAGCTTTCTTT. This chain uses TRBV20-1 with TRBJ1-1, with D perhaps matching TRBD1 (5 bases). CDR1 and CDR2 (germline): DFQATT, SNEGSKA (reference sequence). Trimming removed 0 bases at V and 6 bases at J, with 14 bases between. This CDR3 is built from 14 residues.

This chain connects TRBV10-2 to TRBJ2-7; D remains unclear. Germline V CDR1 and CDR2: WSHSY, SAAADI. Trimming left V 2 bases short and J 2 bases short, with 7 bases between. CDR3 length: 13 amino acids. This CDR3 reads CASSEQDPYEQYF. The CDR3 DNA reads TGCGCCAGCAGTGAGCAGGATCCCTACGAGCAGTACTTC.

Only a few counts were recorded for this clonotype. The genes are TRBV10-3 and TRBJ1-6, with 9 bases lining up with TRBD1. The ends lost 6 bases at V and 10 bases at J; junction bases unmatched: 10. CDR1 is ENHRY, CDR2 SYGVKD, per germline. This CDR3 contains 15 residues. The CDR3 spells CAISQQTGGLSPLHF. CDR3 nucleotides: TGTGCCATCAGCCAACAGACAGGGGGATTGTCACCCCTCCACTTT.

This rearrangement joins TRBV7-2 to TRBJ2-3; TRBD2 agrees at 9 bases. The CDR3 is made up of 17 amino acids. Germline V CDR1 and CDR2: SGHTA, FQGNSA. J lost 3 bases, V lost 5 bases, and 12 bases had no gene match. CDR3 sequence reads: CASSPHPRGRATDTQYF. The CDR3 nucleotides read TGTGCCAGCAGCCCTCACCCTCGCGGGAGGGCAACAGATACGCAGTATTTT.

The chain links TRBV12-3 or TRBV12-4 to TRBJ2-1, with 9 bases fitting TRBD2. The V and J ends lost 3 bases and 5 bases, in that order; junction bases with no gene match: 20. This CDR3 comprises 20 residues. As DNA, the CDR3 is TGTGCCAGCAGTTTTGGGCGTAGCGGGAGTAGGGGGTATTTGAACAATGAGCAGTTCTTC. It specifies CASSFGRSGSRGYLNNEQFF.

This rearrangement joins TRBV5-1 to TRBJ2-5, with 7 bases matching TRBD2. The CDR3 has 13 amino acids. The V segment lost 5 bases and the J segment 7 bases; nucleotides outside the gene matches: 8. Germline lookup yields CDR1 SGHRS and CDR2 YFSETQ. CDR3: CASRRDPGGTQYF. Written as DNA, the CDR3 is TGCGCCAGCAGACGGGACCCGGGAGGGACCCAGTACTTC.

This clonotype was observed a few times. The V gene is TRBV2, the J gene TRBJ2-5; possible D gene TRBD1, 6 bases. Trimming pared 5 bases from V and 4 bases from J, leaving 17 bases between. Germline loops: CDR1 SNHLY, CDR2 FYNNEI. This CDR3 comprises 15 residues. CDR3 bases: TGTGCCAGCAGTCCCCGGGGTCACAGGGTAGAGACCCAGTACTTC. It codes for CASSPRGHRVETQYF.

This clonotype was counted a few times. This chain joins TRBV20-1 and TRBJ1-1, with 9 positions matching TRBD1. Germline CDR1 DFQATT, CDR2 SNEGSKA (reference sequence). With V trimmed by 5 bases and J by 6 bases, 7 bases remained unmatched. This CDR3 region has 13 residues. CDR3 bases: TGCAGTGCTGGACAGGGGACGGACGCTGAAGCTTTCTTT. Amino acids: CSAGQGTDAEAFF.

CDR3 residues: CASSRTSGPPGNEQFF. The CDR3 region has the DNA TGTGCCAGCAGCCGGACTAGCGGCCCCCCTGGCAATGAGCAGTTCTTC. The chain couples TRBV14 to TRBJ2-1, with 10 bases matching TRBD2. V shed 4 bases and J 6 bases; nucleotides not matched to a gene: 9. This CDR3 is built from 16 residues. Per the germline V gene, CDR1 is SGHDN and CDR2 is FVKESK.

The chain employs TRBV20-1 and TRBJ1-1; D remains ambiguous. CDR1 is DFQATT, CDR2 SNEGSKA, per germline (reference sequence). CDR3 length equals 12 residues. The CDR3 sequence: CAPQGLNTEAFF. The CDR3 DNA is TGCGCCCCGCAAGGGCTGAACACTGAAGCTTTCTTT.

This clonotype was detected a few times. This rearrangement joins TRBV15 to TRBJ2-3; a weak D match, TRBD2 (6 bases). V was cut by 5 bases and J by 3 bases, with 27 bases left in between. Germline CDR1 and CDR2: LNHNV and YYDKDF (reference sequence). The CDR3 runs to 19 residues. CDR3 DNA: TGTGCCACCAGCGGTTGGTCCGGGAGTAATAAATTGGGGACAGATACGCAGTATTTT. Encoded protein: CATSGWSGSNKLGTDTQYF.

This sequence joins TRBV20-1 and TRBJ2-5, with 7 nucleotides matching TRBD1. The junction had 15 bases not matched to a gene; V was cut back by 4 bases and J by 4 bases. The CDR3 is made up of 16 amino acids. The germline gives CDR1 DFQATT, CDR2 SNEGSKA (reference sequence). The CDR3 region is CSATQATGRILETQYF. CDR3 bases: TGCAGTGCTACTCAGGCGACAGGGCGTATTTTAGAGACCCAGTACTTC.

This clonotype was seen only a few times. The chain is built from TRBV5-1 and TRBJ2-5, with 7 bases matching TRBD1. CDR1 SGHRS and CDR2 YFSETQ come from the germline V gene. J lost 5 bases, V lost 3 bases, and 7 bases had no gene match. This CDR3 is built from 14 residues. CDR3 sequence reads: CASSSTGTSETQYF. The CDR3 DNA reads TGCGCCAGCAGCTCGACAGGGACCTCGGAGACCCAGTACTTC. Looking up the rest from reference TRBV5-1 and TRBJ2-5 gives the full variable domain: KAGVTQTPRYLIKTRGQQVTLSCSPISGHRSVSWYQQTPGQGLQFLFEYFSETQRNKGNFPGRFSGRQFSNSRSEMNVSTLELGDSALYLCASSSTGTSETQYFGPGTRLLVL.

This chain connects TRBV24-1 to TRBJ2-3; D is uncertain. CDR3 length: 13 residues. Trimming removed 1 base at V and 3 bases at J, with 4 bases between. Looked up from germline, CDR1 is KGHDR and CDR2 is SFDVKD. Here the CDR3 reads CATSDLVTDTQYF. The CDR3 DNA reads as TGTGCCACCAGTGATTTAGTTACAGATACGCAGTATTTT.

The CDR3 nucleotides are TGTGCCAGCGCCAGCGGGAGTGTGTTGGATACGCAGTATTTT. This encodes CASASGSVLDTQYF. This chain links TRBV12-3 or TRBV12-4 with TRBJ2-3; 8 bases are shared with TRBD2. The CDR3 is 14 residues long. V lost 8 bases, J lost 6 bases, and 10 bases stayed unmatched.

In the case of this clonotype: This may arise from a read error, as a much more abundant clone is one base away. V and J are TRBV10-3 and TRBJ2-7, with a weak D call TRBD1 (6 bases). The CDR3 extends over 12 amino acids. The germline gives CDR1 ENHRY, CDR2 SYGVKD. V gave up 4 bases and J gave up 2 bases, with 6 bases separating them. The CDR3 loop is CAISGTAYEQYF. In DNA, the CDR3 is TGTGCCATCAGTGGGACAGCCTACGAGCAGTACTTC.

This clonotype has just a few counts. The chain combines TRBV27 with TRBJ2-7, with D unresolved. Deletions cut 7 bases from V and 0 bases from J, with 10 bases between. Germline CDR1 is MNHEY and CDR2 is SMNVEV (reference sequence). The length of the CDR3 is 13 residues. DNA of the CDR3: TGTGCCAGCACAAATACAAACTCCTACGAGCAGTACTTC. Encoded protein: CASTNTNSYEQYF.

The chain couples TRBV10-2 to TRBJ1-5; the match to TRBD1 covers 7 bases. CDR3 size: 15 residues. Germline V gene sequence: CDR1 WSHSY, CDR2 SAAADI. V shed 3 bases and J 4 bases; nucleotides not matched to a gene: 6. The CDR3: CASSEGRGWNQPQHF. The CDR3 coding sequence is TGCGCCAGCAGTGAAGGCAGGGGGTGGAATCAGCCCCAGCATTTT.